Presented here are 32 T cell receptor beta chains from one specimen sequenced in a study of blood T cell repertoires in COVID-19 (dated by TCRdb to 2018 to 2021). The library came from the immunoSEQ multiplex PCR assay. Here the immuneACCESS table is served through TCRdb, limited to in-frame sequences with V and J called. Missing clones are a known gap in these copies; in checked studies unresolved V genes cover under half, and the rest lacks a known reason. The sample table holds approximately 220,000 clones, of which 70% to 90% were seen once. The ten largest clonotypes hold about 10% of the sample. The sample consisted of peripheral blood. These TCRs come from a woman of 80 years or more with acute or convalescent COVID-19.

This clone was counted a single time. The chain employs TRBV6-1 and TRBJ1-1, with D possibly matching TRBD1 (5 bases). CDR1 and CDR2 from the germline V gene are MNHNS and SASEGT. The germline V and J ends were trimmed by 2 bases and 1 base, with 11 bases remaining between them. This CDR3 is built from 15 residues. The CDR3 protein is CASSELGTQNTEAFF. In DNA, the CDR3 is TGTGCCAGCAGTGAACTGGGGACTCAGAACACTGAAGCTTTCTTT.

The CDR3, as DNA: TGCGCCAGCAGCCAACTTGGGACAGGGGATTCACCCCTCCACTTT. Translating it yields CASSQLGTGDSPLHF. The rearrangement joins TRBV4-3 to TRBJ1-6; 10 bases map to TRBD1. V lost 2 bases to trimming and J lost 8 bases; unmatched junction nucleotides: 3. This CDR3 contains 15 residues. Germline-derived CDR1 and CDR2 are LGHNA and YSLEER.

The chain carries TRBV18 and TRBJ2-2, with 10 nucleotides matching TRBD2. The germline gives CDR1 KGHSH, CDR2 LQKENI. The CDR3 covers 17 residues. Germline trimming cut 1 base from V and 2 bases from J; bases unmatched to any gene: 4. CDR3 coding DNA: TGTGCCAGCTCACCACAGACTAGCGGGTCTAACACCGGGGAGCTGTTTTTT. Amino acid sequence: CASSPQTSGSNTGELFF. Using reference TRBV18 and TRBJ2-2 for the parts outside the CDR3, the full variable domain is NAGVMQNPRHLVRRRGQEARLRCSPMKGHSHVYWYRQLPEEGLKFMVYLQKENIIDESGMPKERFSAEFPKEGPSILRIQQVVRGDSAAYFCASSPQTSGSNTGELFFGEGSRLTVL.

This sequence joins TRBV5-4 and TRBJ2-7; 7 nucleotides match TRBD1. The CDR3 spans 13 residues. V trimming: 3 bases; J trimming: 7 bases; junction bases outside the gene matches: 7. The germline V gene has CDR1 SGHNT and CDR2 YYREEE (reference sequence). CDR3 region: CASSSRDRQEQYF. The CDR3 DNA follows: TGTGCCAGCAGCTCCCGGGACAGACAGGAGCAGTACTTC.

The chain is built from TRBV9 and TRBJ2-1; TRBD2 matches at 8 bases. Germline loops: CDR1 SGDLS, CDR2 YYNGEE. V shed 1 base, J shed 4 bases, and the junction held 7 bases outside the gene matches. The CDR3 sequence is 16 residues long. The CDR3 spells CASSVSAGGIYNEQFF. CDR3 in DNA: TGTGCCAGCAGCGTATCGGCGGGGGGCATTTACAATGAGCAGTTCTTC. Full variable domain (outside the CDR3, taken from reference TRBV9 and TRBJ2-1): DSGVTQTPKHLITATGQRVTLRCSPRSGDLSVYWYQQSLDQGLQFLIQYYNGEERAKGNILERFSAQQFPDLHSELNLSSLELGDSALYFCASSVSAGGIYNEQFFGPGTRLTVL.

V is TRBV18 and J is TRBJ2-3; 7 nucleotides match TRBD2. The V gene end was trimmed by 2 bases and the J gene end by 2 bases; junction bases not matched to a gene: 4. The germline gives CDR1 KGHSH, CDR2 LQKENI. The CDR3 is made up of 15 amino acids. The CDR3, as DNA: TGTGCCAGCTCACCATGGGGGGGAGACACAGATACGCAGTATTTT. Protein product: CASSPWGGDTDTQYF.

The chain carries TRBV11-2 and TRBJ1-3; D gene ambiguous. The CDR3 totals 16 residues. The V and J ends lost 3 bases and 9 bases respectively, with 21 bases between them. Germline values: CDR1 SGHAT, CDR2 FQNNGV. Here the CDR3 reads CASSLFLRPGEVTIYF. For the CDR3, the DNA is TGTGCCAGCAGCTTGTTTCTACGACCCGGGGAAGTCACCATATATTTT.

The genes are TRBV7-3 and TRBJ2-1; 15 bases fit TRBD2. CDR1 SGHTA and CDR2 FQGTGA come from the germline V gene. With V trimmed by 4 bases and J by 4 bases, 5 bases remained unmatched. The CDR3 loop spans 17 amino acids. The CDR3 nucleotides are TGTGCCAGCAGCTCCTCAGGACTAGCGGGGGGGTACAATGAGCAGTTCTTC. It specifies CASSSSGLAGGYNEQFF.

The gene calls are TRBV18 and TRBJ2-7; 7 bases line up with TRBD1. CDR1 and CDR2 from the germline V gene are KGHSH and LQKENI. J lost 2 bases, V lost 3 bases, and 10 bases had no gene match. The CDR3 contains 16 residues. This CDR3 reads CASSPTTGTVTYEQYF. Written as DNA, the CDR3 is TGTGCCAGCTCACCTACGACCGGGACAGTTACCTACGAGCAGTACTTC. The whole variable domain, remainder taken from reference TRBV18 and TRBJ2-7, is NAGVMQNPRHLVRRRGQEARLRCSPMKGHSHVYWYRQLPEEGLKFMVYLQKENIIDESGMPKERFSAEFPKEGPSILRIQQVVRGDSAAYFCASSPTTGTVTYEQYFGPGTRLTVT.

This clone came up once. The chain uses TRBV7-9 and TRBJ2-7; 11 bases line up with TRBD2. The CDR3 loop spans 16 amino acids. J gave up 4 bases and V 5 bases, and 10 bases lay outside the gene matches. Germline V gene data show CDR1 as SEHNR and CDR2 as FQNEAQ (reference sequence). In DNA, the CDR3 is TGTGCCAGCAGCCCTTTAGCGGGAGGGCCTTTGTACGAGCAGTACTTC. It encodes CASSPLAGGPLYEQYF.

The rearrangement uses TRBV4-3 and TRBJ2-7; TRBD2 matches 12 bases. The germline gives CDR1 LGHNA, CDR2 YSLEER. With V trimmed by 4 bases and J by 1 base, 2 bases remained unmatched. CDR3 size: 15 residues. The CDR3 bases are TGCGCCAGCAGCCCACTAGCGGGGGGATCCTACGAGCAGTACTTC. Protein product: CASSPLAGGSYEQYF.

The rearrangement links TRBV18 to TRBJ1-1; D is ambiguous. V was trimmed by 3 bases and J by 1 base, leaving 15 bases between them. In germline, CDR1 is KGHSH, CDR2 LQKENI. The CDR3 has 16 residues. DNA for the CDR3: TGTGCCAGCTCACCTCAAATAGAGGTAGGGAACACTGAAGCTTTCTTT. As protein: CASSPQIEVGNTEAFF.

This chain links TRBV11-1 with TRBJ2-1; D is uncertain. V lost 4 bases, J lost 10 bases, and 8 bases lay in between. Germline V CDR1 and CDR2: SGHAT, FQDESV (reference sequence). The CDR3 has 11 amino acids. CDR3 sequence reads: CASSSRREQFF. CDR3 coding DNA: TGTGCCAGCAGCTCTCGGCGGGAGCAGTTCTTC. The full variable domain, rest sourced from reference TRBV11-1 and TRBJ2-1, is EAEVAQSPRYKITEKSQAVAFWCDPISGHATLYWYRQILGQGPELLVQFQDESVVDDSQLPKDRFSAERLKGVDSTLKIQPAELGDSAMYLCASSSRREQFFGPGTRLTVL.

Points on this clone: This same CDR3 is encoded by further DNA sequences in the sample. The chain has TRBV29-1 and TRBJ2-3; D ambiguous. The V end was cut by 1 base, the J end by 4 bases, with 6 bases between. This CDR3 spans 12 amino acids. CDR1 and CDR2 (germline): SQVTM, ANQGSEA. The DNA of the CDR3 is TGCAGCGTTGAAGGCGGTTCAGATACGCAGTATTTT. This codes for CSVEGGSDTQYF.

V and J are TRBV27 and TRBJ1-1; perhaps TRBD1 as D (5 bases). Trimming left V 5 bases short and J 6 bases short, with 16 bases between. This CDR3 is 14 amino acids long. The germline V gene encodes CDR1 MNHEY and CDR2 SMNVEV (reference sequence). The CDR3 loop is CASSPLRGKAEAFF. Written as DNA, the CDR3 is TGTGCCAGCAGTCCCTTGCGGGGGAAGGCTGAAGCTTTCTTT.

The chain links TRBV6-5 to TRBJ1-2, with 8 bases that match TRBD1. The V segment lost 4 bases and the J segment 8 bases; nucleotides outside the gene matches: 6. Germline CDR1 reads MNHEY; CDR2 reads SVGAGI. CDR3 length equals 13 residues. DNA of the CDR3: TGTGCCAGCAGTTCATCAGGGGGCGTAGGCTACACCTTC. Its translation is CASSSSGGVGYTF.

This clone appeared once. The chain carries TRBV2 and TRBJ2-7; tentatively, D is TRBD2 (5 bases). This CDR3 is built from 12 residues. V gave up 3 bases and J gave up 3 bases, with 6 bases separating them. Germline values: CDR1 SNHLY, CDR2 FYNNEI. Written as DNA, the CDR3 is TGTGCCAGCAGTGAGGGGAGCTACGAGCAGTACTTC. It yields the protein CASSEGSYEQYF.

This chain connects TRBV2 to TRBJ2-3; D may be TRBD2 (6 bases). The germline V gene encodes CDR1 SNHLY and CDR2 FYNNEI. This CDR3 is built from 14 residues. Between the trimmed V and J ends, which lost 3 bases and 2 bases, there was a span of 9 bases. CDR3 protein: CASSDSSVTDTQYF. CDR3 DNA sequence: TGTGCCAGCAGTGACTCTAGCGTCACAGATACGCAGTATTTT.

The genes are TRBV28 and TRBJ2-1; TRBD2 is a possible D gene (5 bases). Deletions cut 6 bases from V and 3 bases from J, with 12 bases between. The CDR3 has 14 amino acids. CDR1 and CDR2 (germline): MDHEN, SYDVKM. CDR3 bases: TGTGCCAGCAGAGTTAGCGTGAGCTACAATGAGCAGTTCTTC. It codes for CASRVSVSYNEQFF.

The chain combines TRBV7-2 with TRBJ2-1, with 9 positions matching TRBD2. The germline CDR1 and CDR2 sequences are SGHTA and FQGNSA. This CDR3 comprises 15 residues. Trimming removed 5 bases from V and 6 bases from J; junction bases left unmatched: 8. The chain's CDR3 is CASSPVVAGANEQFF. DNA for the CDR3: TGTGCCAGCAGCCCGGTGGTAGCGGGAGCCAATGAGCAGTTCTTC. Full variable domain (remainder filled in from reference TRBV7-2 and TRBJ2-1): GAGVSQSPSNKVTEKGKDVELRCDPISGHTALYWYRQSLGQGLEFLIYFQGNSAPDKSGLPSDRFSAERTGGSVSTLTIQRTQQEDSAVYLCASSPVVAGANEQFFGPGTRLTVL.

The chain uses TRBV7-9 and TRBJ1-4; maybe TRBD1 (5 bases). V was cut by 5 bases and J by 7 bases, with 11 bases left in between. The CDR3 is 13 residues long. Germline V gene data show CDR1 as SEHNR and CDR2 as FQNEAQ (reference sequence). In DNA form, the CDR3 reads TGTGCCAGCAGCCCCCAGGGCGTTGAAAAACTGTTTTTT. The encoded protein is CASSPQGVEKLFF.

The chain links TRBV7-3 to TRBJ1-1; 8 bases align to TRBD1. The V and J ends lost 6 bases and 13 bases, in that order; junction bases with no gene match: 22. In germline, CDR1 is SGHTA, CDR2 FQGTGA. The CDR3 totals 16 residues. In DNA form, the CDR3 reads TGTGCCAGCAGTCCGGGACAGGCAACTAGACAGGAGTTGGTTTTCTTT. Translation: CASSPGQATRQELVFF.

The genes are TRBV7-2 and TRBJ2-5; 15 nucleotides match TRBD2. This CDR3 has 17 amino acids. After removal of 3 bases from V and 5 bases from J, the junction contained 7 bases not matched to a gene. The germline gives CDR1 SGHTA, CDR2 FQGNSA. CDR3 nucleotides: TGTGCCAGCAGCTTCACGGGACTAGCGGGGGGTAGGGAGACCCAGTACTTC. This gives the protein CASSFTGLAGGRETQYF.

This clone has just one count. This chain joins TRBV29-1 and TRBJ2-6; TRBD1 matches at 7 bases. CDR3 size: 17 residues. The V and J ends lost 6 bases and 0 bases, in that order; junction bases with no gene match: 11. From germline, CDR1 is SQVTM and CDR2 ANQGSEA. Written as DNA, the CDR3 is TGCAGCGTGGGTTCCGGGACAGTTATCTCTGGGGCCAACGTCCTGACTTTC. Translated, it gives CSVGSGTVISGANVLTF.

Only one count was recorded for this clone. The V gene is TRBV29-1, the J gene TRBJ1-1; possible D gene TRBD1, 6 bases. Deletions cut 3 bases from V and 3 bases from J, with 8 bases between. Germline V gene data show CDR1 as SQVTM and CDR2 as ANQGSEA. This CDR3 has 12 residues. This chain's CDR3 is CSVDPGDTEAFF. CDR3 coding DNA: TGCAGCGTTGACCCAGGGGACACTGAAGCTTTCTTT.

This clone appeared once. The J gene is TRBJ1-6, the V gene TRBV10-3; no clear D gene. Germline values: CDR1 ENHRY, CDR2 SYGVKD. Trimming removed 11 bases from V and 6 bases from J, with 14 bases in between. The CDR3 is 13 residues long. CDR3 bases: TGTGCCTGCCGGGGAGACGGTAATTCACCCCTCCACTTT. As protein: CACRGDGNSPLHF.

The V call is TRBV24-1, the J call TRBJ2-1; D is perhaps TRBD2 (6 bases). The CDR3 is made up of 14 amino acids. Germline CDR1 KGHDR, CDR2 SFDVKD. Trimming took 10 bases from V and 7 from J, leaving 19 bases between them. The CDR3 spells CATRSGDGGNEQFF. CDR3 in DNA: TGTGCCACAAGGTCGGGGGACGGAGGGAATGAGCAGTTCTTC.

This chain's CDR3 is CATRTGTNQETQYF. CDR3 nucleotide sequence: TGTGCCACCAGGACAGGGACAAACCAAGAGACCCAGTACTTC. This chain links TRBV19 with TRBJ2-5; 8 nucleotides match TRBD1. V trimming: 10 bases; J trimming: 0 bases; junction bases outside the gene matches: 7. The length of the CDR3 is 14 residues. Germline V lookup: CDR1 LNHDA, CDR2 SQIVND (reference sequence).

The chain couples TRBV7-2 to TRBJ1-2, with a possible D match to TRBD1 (6 bases). Per the germline V gene, CDR1 is SGHTA and CDR2 is FQGNSA. V lost 3 bases and J 2 bases, leaving 10 bases between the germline ends. The length of the CDR3 is 14 residues. CDR3 sequence (DNA): TGTGCCAGCAGCTTTCCGGGACAAAACTATGGCTACACCTTC. It codes for CASSFPGQNYGYTF. The complete variable domain, with remaining parts taken from reference TRBV7-2 and TRBJ1-2, reads GAGVSQSPSNKVTEKGKDVELRCDPISGHTALYWYRQSLGQGLEFLIYFQGNSAPDKSGLPSDRFSAERTGGSVSTLTIQRTQQEDSAVYLCASSFPGQNYGYTFGSGTRLTVV.

In its sample, this clone was seen once. The chain recombines TRBV9 with TRBJ2-3, with TRBD2 as a possible D gene (5 bases). With 6 bases removed from V and 0 bases from J, the gap between germline ends came to 14 bases. There are 15 residues in the CDR3. Germline CDR1 is SGDLS and CDR2 is YYNGEE. Written as DNA, the CDR3 is TGTGCCAGCACCCCTAGCAGGTCTAGCACAGATACGCAGTATTTT. Translated: CASTPSRSSTDTQYF.

The chain is built from TRBV6-5 and TRBJ1-2, with TRBD1 matching 8 bases. Trimming cost V 6 bases and J 4 bases; bases outside gene matches: 7. The CDR3 covers 14 residues. Germline V gene sequence: CDR1 MNHEY, CDR2 SVGAGI. CDR3 DNA: TGTGCCAGCAGCAACGGACAGGGCCGCTATGGCTACACCTTC. This translates into CASSNGQGRYGYTF.

V is TRBV11-3 and J is TRBJ1-5, with D maybe TRBD1 (5 bases). The ends were cut back, 5 bases at V and 4 bases at J, with 18 bases in the middle. The germline V gene has CDR1 SGHNT and CDR2 YENEEA. This CDR3 has 16 residues. DNA of the CDR3: TGTGCCAGCAGCCCCCGGTCGGGGGTAGGGAATCAGCCCCAGCATTTT. Translating gives CASSPRSGVGNQPQHF.